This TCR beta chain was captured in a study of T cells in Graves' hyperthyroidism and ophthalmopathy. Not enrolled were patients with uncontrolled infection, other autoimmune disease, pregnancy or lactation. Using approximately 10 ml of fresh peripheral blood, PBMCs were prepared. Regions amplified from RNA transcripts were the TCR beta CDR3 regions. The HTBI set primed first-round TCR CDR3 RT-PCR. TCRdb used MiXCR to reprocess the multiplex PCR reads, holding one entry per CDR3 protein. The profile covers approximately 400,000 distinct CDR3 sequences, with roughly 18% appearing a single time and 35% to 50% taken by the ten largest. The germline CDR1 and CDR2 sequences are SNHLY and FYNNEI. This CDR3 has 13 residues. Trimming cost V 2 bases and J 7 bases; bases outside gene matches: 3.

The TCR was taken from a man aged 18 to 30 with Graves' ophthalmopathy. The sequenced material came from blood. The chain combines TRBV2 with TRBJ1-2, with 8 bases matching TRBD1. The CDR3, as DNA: TGTGCCAGCAGTGAACAGGGGGCGGTTGGCTACACCTTC. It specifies CASSEQGAVGYTF.